The clone carrying this T cell receptor (beta chain) was seen a few times. An approximately 10 ml volume of fresh peripheral blood provided the PBMCs. These data originate in a study of T cells in Graves' hyperthyroidism and ophthalmopathy. RNA transcripts provided the source from which TCR beta CDR3 regions were amplified. The primer set for the first-round RT-PCR of the TCR CDR3 was HTBI. TCRdb re-called the multiplex PCR reads through MiXCR, storing one row per CDR3 protein. The data contain some 350,000 distinct CDR3 sequences, 12% to 15% of them singletons. The V gene's germline CDR1 is SGDLS and CDR2 YYNGEE. V shed 0 bases, J shed 7 bases, and the junction held 9 bases outside the gene matches. This CDR3 is 16 amino acids long.

This rearrangement joins TRBV9 to TRBJ2-2; 7 bases map to TRBD2. The receptor's source is a woman aged 55-69 years with Graves' ophthalmopathy. Sequencing was carried out using blood. The CDR3 sequence: CASSVVPREGDGELFF. The CDR3 DNA sequence: TGTGCCAGCAGCGTAGTTCCCAGGGAGGGCGACGGGGAGCTGTTTTTT.